The 11 T cell receptor beta chains below were found in one sample sequenced in a study of OX40 agonist ivuxolimab in advanced cancers. The repertoire was sequenced with immunoSEQ multiplex PCR; TCRdb's copy has only in-frame clones and lacks some. The sample gives tens of thousands of clones, roughly four fifths of which show up once; about 1.6% is in the top ten. This specimen was CD4+ or CD8+ T cells sorted from blood, taken in a trial of the OX40 agonist ivuxolimab. These receptors came from an adult with an advanced solid tumor such as melanoma, head and neck, liver or kidney cancer.

CDR3 bases: TGCGCCAGCACCCCAGCGACAGGGCGATATGGCTACACCTTC. This encodes CASTPATGRYGYTF. The chain uses TRBV10-2 and TRBJ1-2; the match to TRBD1 covers 7 bases. The germline V gene encodes CDR1 WSHSY and CDR2 SAAADI. The CDR3 is 14 residues long. Germline trimming cut 7 bases from V and 5 bases from J; bases unmatched to any gene: 10.

This sequence joins TRBV5-1 and TRBJ1-1; D ambiguous. This CDR3 region has 15 residues. V lost 4 bases and J lost 1, with 14 bases in between. Germline V gives CDR1 SGHRS, CDR2 YFSETQ. The CDR3: CASSPRVGRNTEAFF. DNA for the CDR3: TGCGCCAGCAGCCCGAGGGTAGGCCGGAACACTGAAGCTTTCTTT.

The gene calls are TRBV5-1 and TRBJ1-1; no firm D call. The V gene's germline CDR1 is SGHRS and CDR2 YFSETQ. The CDR3 is 14 amino acids. Trimming pared 1 base from V and 3 bases from J, leaving 10 bases between. The CDR3 here is CASSLLSRDTEAFF. The CDR3 DNA reads as TGCGCCAGCAGCTTGTTATCGCGGGACACTGAAGCTTTCTTT.

V is TRBV11-2 and J is TRBJ1-4, with D maybe TRBD1 (5 bases). CDR1 is SGHAT, CDR2 FQNNGV, per germline. Trimming removed 4 bases at V and 4 bases at J, with 13 bases between. The CDR3 is 15 amino acids. The CDR3 loop reads CASSSQGEYNEKLFF. CDR3 in DNA: TGTGCCAGCAGCTCTCAAGGGGAATATAATGAAAAACTGTTTTTT.

This clone showed up many times. The junction does not match germline at one end; this may be a read error. V usage is TRBV7-2 and J usage is TRBJ2-5; 14 bases fit TRBD2. The germline CDR1 and CDR2 sequences are SGHTA and FQGNSA. This CDR3 spans 16 amino acids. The CDR3 protein is CASSSSPGTSGGPRDF. The CDR3 DNA reads TGTGCCAGCAGCTCCTCGCCCGGGACTAGCGGGGGACCCAGGGACTTC.

This clone was seen a few times. The chain has TRBV15 and TRBJ2-7, with D perhaps matching TRBD2 (6 bases). Trimming stripped 4 bases from V and 6 bases from J, with 10 bases between. Germline-derived CDR1 and CDR2 are LNHNV and YYDKDF (reference sequence). This CDR3 has 12 amino acids. CDR3 coding DNA: TGTGCCACCAGCACCCCCGGGGGCGAGCAGTACTTC. Translation: CATSTPGGEQYF.

The J gene is TRBJ2-3, the V gene TRBV2; D is uncertain. CDR1 SNHLY and CDR2 FYNNEI come from the germline V gene. The CDR3 is made up of 15 amino acids. Trimming shortened V by 4 bases and J by 0 bases, and 11 bases separated the two germline ends. As DNA, the CDR3 is TGTGCCAGCAGTGGACGGACGATAAGCACAGATACGCAGTATTTT. This gives the protein CASSGRTISTDTQYF.

The J gene is TRBJ1-5, the V gene TRBV4-2; D gene ambiguous. In germline, CDR1 is LGHNA, CDR2 YNFKEQ. CDR3 length: 15 residues. V gave up 1 base and J gave up 2 bases, with 9 bases separating them. CDR3: CASSQVLTGNQPQHF. In nucleotides, the CDR3 is TGTGCCAGCAGCCAAGTTTTGACCGGCAATCAGCCCCAGCATTTT.

The rearrangement joins TRBV5-8 to TRBJ1-1; 8 bases map to TRBD1. The V and J ends lost 4 bases and 3 bases, in that order; junction bases with no gene match: 11. Germline V CDR1 and CDR2: SGHTS, YDEGEE. The CDR3 length is 16 residues. The CDR3 nucleotides are TGTGCCAGCAGCCGATACAGGGGGGGCCAGGACACTGAAGCTTTCTTT. As protein: CASSRYRGGQDTEAFF.

The chain combines TRBV6-5 with TRBJ2-6; D remains unclear. CDR1 and CDR2 (germline): MNHEY, SVGAGI. The V end was cut by 0 bases, the J end by 1 base, with 7 bases between. The CDR3 runs to 16 residues. The CDR3 protein is CASSYSVGSGANVLTF. In DNA, the CDR3 is TGTGCCAGCAGTTACTCAGTGGGGTCTGGGGCCAACGTCCTGACTTTC.

This clone has more than one count but fewer than ten. This chain uses TRBV30 with TRBJ1-4; no clear D gene. Trimming removed 1 base from V and 0 bases from J, with 6 bases in between. Germline-derived CDR1 and CDR2 are GTSNPN and SVGIG (reference sequence). This CDR3 has 14 residues. Written as DNA, the CDR3 is TGTGCCTGGAGTGGGAGAGCAACTAATGAAAAACTGTTTTTT. Its protein is CAWSGRATNEKLFF.